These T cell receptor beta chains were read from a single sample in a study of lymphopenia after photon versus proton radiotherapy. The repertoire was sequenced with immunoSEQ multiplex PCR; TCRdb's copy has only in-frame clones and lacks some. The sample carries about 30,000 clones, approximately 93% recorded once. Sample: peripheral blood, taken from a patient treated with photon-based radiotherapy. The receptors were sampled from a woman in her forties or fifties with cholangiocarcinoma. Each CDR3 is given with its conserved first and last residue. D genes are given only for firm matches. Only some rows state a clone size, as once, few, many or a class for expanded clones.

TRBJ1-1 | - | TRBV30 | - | CAWSKGGQEAFF | TGTGCCTGGAGTAAGGGTGGACAGGAAGCTTTCTTT
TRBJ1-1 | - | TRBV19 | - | CASSIETMTEAFF | TGTGCCAGTAGTATAGAGACAATGACTGAAGCTTTCTTT
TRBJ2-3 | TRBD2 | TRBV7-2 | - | CASSSLAGGPSPF | TGTGCCAGCAGCTCCCTAGCGGGGGGGCCGTCCCCGTTT
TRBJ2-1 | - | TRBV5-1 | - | CASSFPASSYNEQFF | TGCGCCAGCAGCTTTCCGGCGAGCTCCTACAATGAGCAGTTCTTC
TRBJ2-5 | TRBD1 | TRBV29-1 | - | CSVHRGQEQETQYF | TGCAGCGTTCACCGGGGACAGGAGCAAGAGACCCAGTACTTC
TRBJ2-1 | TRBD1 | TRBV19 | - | CASSTGTVMGNEQFF | TGTGCCAGTAGTACAGGGACAGTGATGGGGAATGAGCAGTTCTTC
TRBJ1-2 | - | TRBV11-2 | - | CASSHDDGYTF | TGTGCCAGCAGCCACGACGATGGCTACACCTTC
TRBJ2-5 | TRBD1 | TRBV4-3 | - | CASSQASTGGETQYF | TGCGCCAGCAGCCAAGCTTCGACAGGGGGGGAGACCCAGTACTTC
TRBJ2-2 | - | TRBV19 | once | CASSLTLPLNTGELFF | TGTGCCAGTAGCCTAACCCTGCCCCTGAACACCGGGGAGCTGTTTTTT
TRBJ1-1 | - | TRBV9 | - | CASSVKPADGMNTEAFF | TGTGCCAGCAGCGTTAAGCCGGCAGACGGTATGAACACTGAAGCTTTCTTT
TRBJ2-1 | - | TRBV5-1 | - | CASSEGQSSYNEQFF | TGCGCCAGCAGCGAGGGACAAAGCTCCTACAATGAGCAGTTCTTC
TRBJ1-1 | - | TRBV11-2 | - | CASSSVRGRTGEAFF | TGTGCCAGCAGCTCCGTTCGGGGGCGAACCGGCGAAGCTTTCTTT
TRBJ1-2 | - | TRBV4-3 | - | CASSQTGGLYGYTF | TGCGCCAGCAGCCAGACCGGGGGCCTCTATGGCTACACCTTC
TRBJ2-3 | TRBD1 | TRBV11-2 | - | CASSQGAEDTQYF | TGTGCCAGCAGCCAGGGGGCGGAAGATACGCAGTATTTT
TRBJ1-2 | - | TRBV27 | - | CASRPDRTVPYGYTF | TGTGCCAGCAGACCAGACAGAACCGTCCCCTATGGCTACACCTTC
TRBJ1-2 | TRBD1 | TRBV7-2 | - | CASSAGTDYGYTF | TGTGCCAGCAGCGCCGGGACAGACTATGGCTACACCTTC
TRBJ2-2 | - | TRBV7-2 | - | CASSPRRGGPNTGELFF | TGTGCCAGCAGTCCGAGAAGGGGTGGACCGAACACCGGGGAGCTGTTTTTT
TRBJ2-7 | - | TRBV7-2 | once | CASSLIGQGSSYEQYF | TGTGCCAGCAGCTTAATCGGTCAGGGCAGCTCCTACGAGCAGTACTTC
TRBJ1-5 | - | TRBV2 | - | CASSEEGRVQPQHF | TGTGCCAGCAGTGAAGAGGGACGCGTTCAGCCCCAGCATTTT
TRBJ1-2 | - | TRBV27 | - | CASSLWQGYGYTF | TGTGCCAGCAGTTTATGGCAGGGCTATGGCTACACCTTC
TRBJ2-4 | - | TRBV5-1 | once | CASSPTPTSSRTQNIQYF | TGCGCCAGCAGCCCCACCCCAACATCATCCCGGACCCAAAACATTCAGTACTTC
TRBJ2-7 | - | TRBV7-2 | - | CASSLALRGEQYF | TGTGCCAGCAGCTTAGCCCTCAGGGGCGAGCAGTACTTC
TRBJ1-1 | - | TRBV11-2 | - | CASSLDPVGTEAFF | TGTGCCAGCAGCTTAGATCCGGTAGGGACTGAAGCTTTCTTT
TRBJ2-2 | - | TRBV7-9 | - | CASRTGELFF | TGTGCCAGCAGAACCGGGGAGCTGTTTTTT
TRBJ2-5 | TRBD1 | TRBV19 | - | CASNTRDRQETQYF | TGTGCCAGTAATACTCGGGACAGACAAGAGACCCAGTACTTC
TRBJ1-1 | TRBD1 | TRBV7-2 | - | CASSPQQGRATEAFF | TGTGCCAGCAGCCCCCAACAGGGGAGGGCCACTGAAGCTTTCTTT
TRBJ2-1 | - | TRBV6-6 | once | CASSYSAIYNEQFF | TGTGCCAGCAGTTACTCGGCCATATACAATGAGCAGTTCTTC
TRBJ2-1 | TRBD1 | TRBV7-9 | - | CASSLGMDRPYNEQFF | TGTGCCAGCAGTTTAGGGATGGACAGGCCGTACAATGAGCAGTTCTTC
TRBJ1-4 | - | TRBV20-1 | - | CSVNTNEKLFF | TGCAGTGTCAATACTAATGAAAAACTGTTTTTT
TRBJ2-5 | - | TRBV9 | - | CASSVGSGQETQYF | TGTGCCAGCAGCGTAGGGTCGGGTCAAGAGACCCAGTACTTC
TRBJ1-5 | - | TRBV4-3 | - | CASSQFTMDQPQHF | TGCGCCAGCAGCCAGTTTACAATGGATCAGCCCCAGCATTTT
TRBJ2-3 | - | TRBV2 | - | CASKFWGRNTDTQYF | TGTGCCAGCAAATTTTGGGGACGGAACACAGATACGCAGTATTTT
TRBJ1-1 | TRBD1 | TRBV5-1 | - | CASSWGTATEAFF | TGCGCCAGCAGCTGGGGGACAGCCACTGAAGCTTTCTTT
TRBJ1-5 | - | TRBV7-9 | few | CASSSTVDQPQHF | TGTGCCAGCAGCTCGACAGTAGATCAGCCCCAGCATTTT
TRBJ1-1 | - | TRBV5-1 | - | CASSLLGLNTEAFF | TGCGCCAGCAGCTTGTTGGGACTGAACACTGAAGCTTTCTTT
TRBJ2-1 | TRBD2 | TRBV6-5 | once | CAVGSGTSGAYEQFF | TGTGCCGTCGGGTCGGGGACTAGCGGGGCGTATGAGCAGTTCTTC
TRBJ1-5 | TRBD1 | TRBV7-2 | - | CASSFGQAVGNQPQHF | TGTGCCAGCAGCTTCGGACAGGCCGTAGGCAATCAGCCCCAGCATTTT
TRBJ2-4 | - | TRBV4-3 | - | CASSQGGRGIQYF | TGCGCCAGCAGCCAGGGGGGCAGGGGCATTCAGTACTTC
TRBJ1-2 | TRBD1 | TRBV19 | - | CASSLSSLQGNYGYTF | TGTGCCAGTAGCCTTTCAAGCTTACAGGGGAACTATGGCTACACCTTC
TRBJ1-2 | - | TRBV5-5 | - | CASSLAGSANYGYTF | TGTGCCAGCAGCTTGGCCGGTTCCGCTAACTATGGCTACACCTTC
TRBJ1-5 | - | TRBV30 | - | CAWSVGTSNQPQHF | TGTGCCTGGAGTGTAGGTACTAGCAATCAGCCCCAGCATTTT
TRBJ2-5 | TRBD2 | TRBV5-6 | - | CASSLGPTSGGETQYF | TGTGCCAGCAGCTTGGGTCCGACTAGCGGGGGGGAGACCCAGTACTTC
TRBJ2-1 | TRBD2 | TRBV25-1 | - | CASSPTRGAGYNEQFF | TGTGCCAGCAGTCCGACTCGTGGAGCGGGGTACAATGAGCAGTTCTTC
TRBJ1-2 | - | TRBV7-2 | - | CASSLGALIEGYTF | TGTGCCAGCAGCTTAGGGGCTCTTATTGAAGGCTACACCTTC
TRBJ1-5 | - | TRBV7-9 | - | CASSLSANSNQPQHF | TGTGCCAGCAGCTTATCGGCTAATAGCAATCAGCCCCAGCATTTT
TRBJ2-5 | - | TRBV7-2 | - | CASRVRQETQYF | TGTGCCAGCAGGGTTCGGCAAGAGACCCAGTACTTC
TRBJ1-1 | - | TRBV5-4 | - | CASSLYLTGHDSAFF | TGTGCCAGCAGCTTGTACCTCACAGGGCACGATTCAGCTTTCTTT
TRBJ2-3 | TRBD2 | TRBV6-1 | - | CASSVLAGGADTQYF | TGTGCCAGCAGTGTACTAGCGGGGGGCGCAGATACGCAGTATTTT
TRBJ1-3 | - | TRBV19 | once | CASSIDRGAGTGNTIYF | TGTGCCAGTAGTATAGATCGAGGCGCAGGGACTGGAAACACCATATATTTT
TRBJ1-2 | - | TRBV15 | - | CATSRGGQTDDYGYTF | TGTGCCACCAGCAGAGGGGGACAAACGGACGACTATGGCTACACCTTC
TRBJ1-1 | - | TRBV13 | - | CASSPWGGLEAFF | TGTGCCAGCAGCCCGTGGGGAGGGCTTGAAGCTTTCTTT
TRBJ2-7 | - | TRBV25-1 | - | CASSPGTPTYEQYF | TGTGCCAGCAGCCCCGGGACGCCTACCTACGAGCAGTACTTC
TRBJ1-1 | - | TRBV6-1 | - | CASSRQEPRNTEAFF | TGTGCCAGCAGCCGACAGGAACCGCGGAACACTGAAGCTTTCTTT
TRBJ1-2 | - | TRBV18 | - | CASSPGDGYTF | TGTGCCAGCTCACCAGGGGATGGCTACACCTTC
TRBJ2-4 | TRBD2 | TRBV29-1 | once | CSVKDNGSGENIQYF | TGCAGCGTTAAAGACAACGGGAGCGGGGAAAACATTCAGTACTTC
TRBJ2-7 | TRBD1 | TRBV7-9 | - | CASSLVGGQGISEQYF | TGTGCCAGCAGCTTAGTTGGCGGACAGGGGATTTCCGAGCAGTACTTC
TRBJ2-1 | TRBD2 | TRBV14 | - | CASSPPGLANEQFF | TGTGCCAGCAGTCCCCCGGGACTAGCGAATGAGCAGTTCTTC